This record concerns one T cell receptor beta chain sequence. Antigen specificity is unknown. Germline V gene sequence: CDR1 SGHNT, CDR2 YENEEA. Trimming cost V 6 bases and J 0 bases, with 18 bases left between them. The CDR3 extends over 18 amino acids. The data are from a study of T cells in Graves' hyperthyroidism and ophthalmopathy. General study points: Stable hyperthyroidism and ophthalmopathy were separated using 13 V-J signatures.

RNA transcripts provided the source from which TCR beta CDR3 regions were amplified. Researchers ran a first-round RT-PCR on the TCR CDR3 using the HTBI primer set. TCRdb fed the multiplex PCR reads into MiXCR, producing one record per CDR3 protein. The table records roughly 740,000 distinct CDR3 sequences, less than 20% of them present only once. The sequenced sample was blood. The TCR was taken from a man aged 18-30 years with Graves' hyperthyroidism. V and J are TRBV11-3 and TRBJ2-6, with D possibly being TRBD2 (5 bases). CDR3 coding DNA: TGTGCCAGCAGATCCCGGGGTGCCCCTAACTCTGGGGCCAACGTCCTGACTTTC. Residues: CASRSRGAPNSGANVLTF.